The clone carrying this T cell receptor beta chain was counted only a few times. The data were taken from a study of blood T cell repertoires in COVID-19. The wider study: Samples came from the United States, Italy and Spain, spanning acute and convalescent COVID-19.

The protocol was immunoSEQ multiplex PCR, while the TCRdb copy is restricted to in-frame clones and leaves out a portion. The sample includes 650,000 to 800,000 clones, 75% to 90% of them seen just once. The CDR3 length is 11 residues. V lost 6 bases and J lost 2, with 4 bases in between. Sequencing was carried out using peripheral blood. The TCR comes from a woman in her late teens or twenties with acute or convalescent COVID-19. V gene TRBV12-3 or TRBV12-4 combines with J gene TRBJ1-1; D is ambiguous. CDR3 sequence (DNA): TGTGCCAGCAGCATTAACACTGAAGCTTTCTTT. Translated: CASSINTEAFF.